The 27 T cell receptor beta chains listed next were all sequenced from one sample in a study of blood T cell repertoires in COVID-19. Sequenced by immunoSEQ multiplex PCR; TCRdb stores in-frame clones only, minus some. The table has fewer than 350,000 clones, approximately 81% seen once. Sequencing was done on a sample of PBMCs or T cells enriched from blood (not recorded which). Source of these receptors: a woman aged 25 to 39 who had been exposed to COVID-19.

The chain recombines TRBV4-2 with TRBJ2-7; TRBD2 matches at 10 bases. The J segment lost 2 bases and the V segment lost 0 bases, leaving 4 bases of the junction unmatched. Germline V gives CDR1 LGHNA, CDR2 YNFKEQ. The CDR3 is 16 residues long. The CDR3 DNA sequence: TGTGCCAGCAGCCAAGATGCTAGCGGGAGAACCTACGAGCAGTACTTC. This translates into CASSQDASGRTYEQYF.

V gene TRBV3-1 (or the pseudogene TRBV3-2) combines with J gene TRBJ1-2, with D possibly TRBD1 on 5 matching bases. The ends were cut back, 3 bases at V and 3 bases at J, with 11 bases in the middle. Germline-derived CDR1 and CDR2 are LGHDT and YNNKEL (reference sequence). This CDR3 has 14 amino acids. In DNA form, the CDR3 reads TGTGCCAGCAGCCAGGGGCCTACAGACTATGGCTACACCTTC. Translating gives CASSQGPTDYGYTF.

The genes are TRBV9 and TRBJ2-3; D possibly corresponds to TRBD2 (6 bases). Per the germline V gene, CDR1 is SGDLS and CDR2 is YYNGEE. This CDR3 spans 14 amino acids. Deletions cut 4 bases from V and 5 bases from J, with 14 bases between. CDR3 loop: CASSPGTPVDTQYF. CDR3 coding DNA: TGTGCCAGCAGCCCCGGGACTCCCGTAGATACGCAGTATTTT.

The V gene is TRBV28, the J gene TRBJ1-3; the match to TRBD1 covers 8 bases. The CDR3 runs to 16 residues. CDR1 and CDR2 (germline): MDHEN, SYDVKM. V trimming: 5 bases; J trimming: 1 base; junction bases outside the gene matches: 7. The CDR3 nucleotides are TGTGCCAGCAGTATGTCAGGGGGCTTTTCTGGAAACACCATATATTTT. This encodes CASSMSGGFSGNTIYF. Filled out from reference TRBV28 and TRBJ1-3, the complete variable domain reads DVKVTQSSRYLVKRTGEKVFLECVQDMDHENMFWYRQDPGLGLRLIYFSYDVKMKEKGDIPEGYSVSREKKERFSLILESASTNQTSMYLCASSMSGGFSGNTIYFGEGSWLTVV.

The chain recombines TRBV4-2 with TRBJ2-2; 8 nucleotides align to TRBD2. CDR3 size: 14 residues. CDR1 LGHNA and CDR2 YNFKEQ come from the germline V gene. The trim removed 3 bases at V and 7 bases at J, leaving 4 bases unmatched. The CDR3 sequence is CASSHRLAIGELFF. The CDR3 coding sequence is TGTGCCAGCAGCCATAGACTAGCGATCGGGGAGCTGTTTTTT.

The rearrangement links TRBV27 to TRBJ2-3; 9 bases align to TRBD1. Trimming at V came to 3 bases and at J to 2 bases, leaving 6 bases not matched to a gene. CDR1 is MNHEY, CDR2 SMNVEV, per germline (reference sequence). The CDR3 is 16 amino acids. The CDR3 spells CASSLTGTGFTDTQYF. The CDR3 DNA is TGTGCCAGCAGTTTGACCGGGACAGGGTTCACAGATACGCAGTATTTT.

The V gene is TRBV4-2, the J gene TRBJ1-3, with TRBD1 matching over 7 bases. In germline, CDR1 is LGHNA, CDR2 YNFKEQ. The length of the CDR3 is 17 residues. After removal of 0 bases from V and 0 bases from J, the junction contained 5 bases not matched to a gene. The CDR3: CASSQDRTGYSGNTIYF. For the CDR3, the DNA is TGTGCCAGCAGCCAAGACCGGACAGGCTACTCTGGAAACACCATATATTTT.

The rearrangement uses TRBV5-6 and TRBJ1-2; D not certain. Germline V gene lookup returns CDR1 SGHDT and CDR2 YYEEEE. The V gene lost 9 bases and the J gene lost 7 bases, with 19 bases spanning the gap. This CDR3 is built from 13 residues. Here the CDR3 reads CATRKADPGGYTF. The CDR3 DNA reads TGTGCCACCCGAAAAGCGGATCCGGGTGGCTACACCTTC.

The CDR3 coding sequence is TGTGCCAGCAAACACGACAGGATCACTGAAGCTTTCTTT. This codes for CASKHDRITEAFF. This chain uses TRBV28 with TRBJ1-1, with a tentative D call TRBD1 (6 bases). Trimming left V 7 bases short and J 4 bases short, with 13 bases between. The germline CDR1 and CDR2 sequences are MDHEN and SYDVKM. The CDR3 is 13 residues long.

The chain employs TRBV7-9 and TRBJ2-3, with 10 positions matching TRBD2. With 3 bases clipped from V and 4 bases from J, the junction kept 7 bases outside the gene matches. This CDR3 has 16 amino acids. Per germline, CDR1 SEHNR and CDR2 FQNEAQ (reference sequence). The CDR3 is CASSLEREGHSDTQYF. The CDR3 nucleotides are TGTGCCAGCAGCTTGGAGCGGGAGGGCCATTCAGATACGCAGTATTTT.

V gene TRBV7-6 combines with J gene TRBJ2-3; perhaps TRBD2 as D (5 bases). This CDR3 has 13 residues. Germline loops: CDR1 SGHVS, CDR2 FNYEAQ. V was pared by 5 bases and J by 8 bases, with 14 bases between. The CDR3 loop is CASSSALGGTQYF. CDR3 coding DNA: TGTGCCAGCAGCAGCGCTCTTGGAGGTACGCAGTATTTT.

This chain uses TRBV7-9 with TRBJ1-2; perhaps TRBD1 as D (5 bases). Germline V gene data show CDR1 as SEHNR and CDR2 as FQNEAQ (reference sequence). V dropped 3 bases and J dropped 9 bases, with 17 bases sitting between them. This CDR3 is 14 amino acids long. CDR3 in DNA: TGTGCCAGCAGCTTTGCGGCGGCGGAGGGGAGCTACACCTTC. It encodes CASSFAAAEGSYTF.

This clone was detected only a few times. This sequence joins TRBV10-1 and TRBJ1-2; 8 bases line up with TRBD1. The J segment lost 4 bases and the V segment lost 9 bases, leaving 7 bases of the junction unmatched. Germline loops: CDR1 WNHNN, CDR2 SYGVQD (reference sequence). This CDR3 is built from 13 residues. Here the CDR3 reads CARTTGGGYGYTF. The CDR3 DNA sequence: TGCGCCAGGACAACAGGGGGTGGCTATGGCTACACCTTC.

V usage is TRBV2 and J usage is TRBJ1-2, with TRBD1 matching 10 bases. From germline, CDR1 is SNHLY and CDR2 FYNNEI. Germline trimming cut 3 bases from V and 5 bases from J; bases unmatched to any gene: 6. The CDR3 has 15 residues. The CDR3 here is CASSDLGQGWYGYTF. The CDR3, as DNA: TGTGCCAGCAGTGACTTGGGACAGGGGTGGTATGGCTACACCTTC.

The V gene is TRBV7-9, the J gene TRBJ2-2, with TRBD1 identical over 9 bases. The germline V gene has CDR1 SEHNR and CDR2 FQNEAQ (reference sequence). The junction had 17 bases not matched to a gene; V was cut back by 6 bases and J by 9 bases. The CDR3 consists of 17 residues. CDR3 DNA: TGTGCCAGCAGTTTGGATCTTCGGGGACAGGGTTTACGGGAGCTGTTTTTT. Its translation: CASSLDLRGQGLRELFF.

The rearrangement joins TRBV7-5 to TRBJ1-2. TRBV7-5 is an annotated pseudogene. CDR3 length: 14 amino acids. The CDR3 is CVRSLARDSLRLSF. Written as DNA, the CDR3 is TGTGTCAGAAGCTTGGCCCGGGACTCCTTGAGGCTTTCCTTC.

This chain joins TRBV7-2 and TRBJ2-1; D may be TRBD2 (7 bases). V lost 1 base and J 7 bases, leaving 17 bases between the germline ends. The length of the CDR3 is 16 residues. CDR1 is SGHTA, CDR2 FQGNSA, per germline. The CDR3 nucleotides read TGTGCCAGCAGCTTAGGCCCCAGGGGAGGGGAGAATGAGCAGTTCTTC. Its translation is CASSLGPRGGENEQFF.

CDR3 in amino acids: CASSFLQGSGELFF. In DNA, the CDR3 is TGTGCCAGCAGTTTCCTACAGGGATCCGGGGAGCTGTTTTTT. The chain links TRBV27 to TRBJ2-2; TRBD1 is a possible D gene (6 bases). V was trimmed by 3 bases and J by 6 bases, leaving 11 bases between them. CDR1 MNHEY and CDR2 SMNVEV come from the germline V gene (reference sequence). The CDR3 has 14 residues.

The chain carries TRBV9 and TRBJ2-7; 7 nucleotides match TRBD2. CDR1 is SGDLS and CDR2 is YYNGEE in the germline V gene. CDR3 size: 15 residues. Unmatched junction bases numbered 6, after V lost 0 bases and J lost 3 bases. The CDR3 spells CASSVGGSGFYEQYF. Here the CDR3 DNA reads TGTGCCAGCAGCGTAGGAGGTAGCGGGTTCTACGAGCAGTACTTC.

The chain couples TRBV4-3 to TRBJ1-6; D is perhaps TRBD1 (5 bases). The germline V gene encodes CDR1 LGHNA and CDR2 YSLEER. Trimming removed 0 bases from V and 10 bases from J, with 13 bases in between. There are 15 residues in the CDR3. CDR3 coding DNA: TGCGCCAGCAGCCAAGAGGGGGGAAGGCGATCACCCCTCCACTTT. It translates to CASSQEGGRRSPLHF.

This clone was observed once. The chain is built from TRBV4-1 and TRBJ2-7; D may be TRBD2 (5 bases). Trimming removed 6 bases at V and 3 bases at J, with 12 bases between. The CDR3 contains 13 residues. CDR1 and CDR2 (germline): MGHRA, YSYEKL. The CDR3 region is CASSRTPSYEQYF. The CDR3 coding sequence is TGCGCCAGCAGTCGGACTCCAAGCTACGAGCAGTACTTC.

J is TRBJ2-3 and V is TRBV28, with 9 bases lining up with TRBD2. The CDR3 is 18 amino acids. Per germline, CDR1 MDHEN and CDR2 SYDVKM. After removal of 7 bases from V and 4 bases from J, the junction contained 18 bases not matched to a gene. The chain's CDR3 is CASIPEYLAGTLSDTQYF. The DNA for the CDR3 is TGTGCCAGCATCCCAGAATACCTAGCGGGGACCCTCTCAGATACGCAGTATTTT. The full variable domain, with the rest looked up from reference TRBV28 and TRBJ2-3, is DVKVTQSSRYLVKRTGEKVFLECVQDMDHENMFWYRQDPGLGLRLIYFSYDVKMKEKGDIPEGYSVSREKKERFSLILESASTNQTSMYLCASIPEYLAGTLSDTQYFGPGTRLTVL.

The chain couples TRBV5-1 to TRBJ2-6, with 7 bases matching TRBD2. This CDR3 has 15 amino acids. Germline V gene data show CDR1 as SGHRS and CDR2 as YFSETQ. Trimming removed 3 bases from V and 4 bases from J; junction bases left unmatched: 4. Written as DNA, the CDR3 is TGCGCCAGCAGCTCCACAGCGGGGGGGGCCAACGTCCTGACTTTC. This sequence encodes CASSSTAGGANVLTF.

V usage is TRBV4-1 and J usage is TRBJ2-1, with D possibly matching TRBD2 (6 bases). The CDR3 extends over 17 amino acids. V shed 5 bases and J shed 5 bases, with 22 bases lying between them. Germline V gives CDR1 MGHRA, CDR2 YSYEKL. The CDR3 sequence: CASSDYKLGGSHNEQFF. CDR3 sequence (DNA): TGCGCCAGCAGCGACTACAAGCTTGGGGGGTCCCACAATGAGCAGTTCTTC.

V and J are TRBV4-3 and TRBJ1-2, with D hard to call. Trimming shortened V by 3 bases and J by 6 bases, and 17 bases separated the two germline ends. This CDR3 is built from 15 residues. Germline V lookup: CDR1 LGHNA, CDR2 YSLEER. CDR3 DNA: TGCGCCAGCAGCCATGATTTGAGGCCGGAGGATGGCTACACCTTC. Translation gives CASSHDLRPEDGYTF.

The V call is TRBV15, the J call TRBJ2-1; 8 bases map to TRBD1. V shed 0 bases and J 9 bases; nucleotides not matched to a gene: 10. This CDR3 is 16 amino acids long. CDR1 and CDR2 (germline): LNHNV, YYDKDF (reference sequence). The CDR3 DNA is TGTGCCACCAGCAGAGATTATCAGGGGGCGATTTCTGAGCAGTTCTTC. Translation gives CATSRDYQGAISEQFF.

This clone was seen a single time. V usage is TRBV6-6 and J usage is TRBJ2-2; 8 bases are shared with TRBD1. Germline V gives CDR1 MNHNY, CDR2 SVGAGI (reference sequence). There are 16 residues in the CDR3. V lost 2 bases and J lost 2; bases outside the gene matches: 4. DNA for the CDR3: TGTGCCAGCAGTTACGGACAGGGCCACAACACCGGGGAGCTGTTTTTT. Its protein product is CASSYGQGHNTGELFF.